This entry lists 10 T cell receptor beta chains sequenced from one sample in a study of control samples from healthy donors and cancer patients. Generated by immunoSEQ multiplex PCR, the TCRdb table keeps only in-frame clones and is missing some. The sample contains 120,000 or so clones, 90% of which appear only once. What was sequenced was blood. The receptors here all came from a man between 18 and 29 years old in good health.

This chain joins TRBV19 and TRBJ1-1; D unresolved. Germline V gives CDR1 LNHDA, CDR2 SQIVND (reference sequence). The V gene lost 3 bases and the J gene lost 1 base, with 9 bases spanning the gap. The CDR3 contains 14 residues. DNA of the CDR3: TGTGCCAGTAGTATTTCTGGAGGGAACACTGAAGCTTTCTTT. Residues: CASSISGGNTEAFF. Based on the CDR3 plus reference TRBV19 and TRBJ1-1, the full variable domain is DGGITQSPKYLFRKEGQNVTLSCEQNLNHDAMYWYRQDPGQGLRLIYYSQIVNDFQKGDIAEGYSVSREKKESFPLTVTSAQKNPTAFYLCASSISGGNTEAFFGQGTRLTVV.

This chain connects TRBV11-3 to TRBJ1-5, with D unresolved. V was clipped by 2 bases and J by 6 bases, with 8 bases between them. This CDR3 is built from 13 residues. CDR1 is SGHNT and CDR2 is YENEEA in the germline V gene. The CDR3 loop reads CASSLTDRQPQHF. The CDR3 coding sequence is TGTGCCAGCAGCTTAACAGACCGTCAGCCCCAGCATTTT. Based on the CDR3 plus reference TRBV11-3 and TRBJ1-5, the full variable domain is EAGVVQSPRYKIIEKKQPVAFWCNPISGHNTLYWYLQNLGQGPELLIRYENEEAVDDSQLPKDRFSAERLKGVDSTLKIQPAELGDSAVYLCASSLTDRQPQHFGDGTRLSIL.

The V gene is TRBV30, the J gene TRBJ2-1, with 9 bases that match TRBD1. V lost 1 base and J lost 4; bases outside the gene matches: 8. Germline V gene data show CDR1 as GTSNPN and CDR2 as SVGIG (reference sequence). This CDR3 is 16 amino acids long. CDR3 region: CAWSAGTGSGYNEQFF. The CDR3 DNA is TGTGCCTGGAGTGCGGGGACAGGGAGTGGATACAATGAGCAGTTCTTC. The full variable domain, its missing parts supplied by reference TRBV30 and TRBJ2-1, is SQTIHQWPATLVQPVGSPLSLECTVEGTSNPNLYWYRQAAGRGLQLLFYSVGIGQISSEVPQNLSASRPQDRQFILSSKKLLLSDSGFYLCAWSAGTGSGYNEQFFGPGTRLTVL.

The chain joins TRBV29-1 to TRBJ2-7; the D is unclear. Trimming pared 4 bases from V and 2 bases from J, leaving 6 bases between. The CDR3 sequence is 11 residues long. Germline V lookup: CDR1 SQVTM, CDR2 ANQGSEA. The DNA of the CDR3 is TGCAGCGTTGTGATCGCCTACGAGCAGTACGTC. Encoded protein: CSVVIAYEQYV.

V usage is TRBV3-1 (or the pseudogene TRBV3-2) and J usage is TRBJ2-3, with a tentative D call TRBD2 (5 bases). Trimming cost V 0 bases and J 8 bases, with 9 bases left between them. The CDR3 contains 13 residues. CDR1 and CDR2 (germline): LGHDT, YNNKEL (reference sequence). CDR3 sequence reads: CASSQDKGGTQYF. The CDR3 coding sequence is TGTGCCAGCAGCCAAGACAAAGGAGGTACGCAGTATTTT.

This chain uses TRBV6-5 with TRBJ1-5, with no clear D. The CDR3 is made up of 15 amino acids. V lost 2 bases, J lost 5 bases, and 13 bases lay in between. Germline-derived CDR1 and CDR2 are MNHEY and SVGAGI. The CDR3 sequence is CASSYGALGYQPQHF. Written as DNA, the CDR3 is TGTGCCAGCAGTTACGGCGCCCTGGGGTATCAGCCCCAGCATTTT.

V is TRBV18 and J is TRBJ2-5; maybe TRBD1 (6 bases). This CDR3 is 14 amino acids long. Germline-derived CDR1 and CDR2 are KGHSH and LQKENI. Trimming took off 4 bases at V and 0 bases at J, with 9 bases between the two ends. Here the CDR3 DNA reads TGTGCCAGCTCACTGGACAGTTACCAAGAGACCCAGTACTTC. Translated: CASSLDSYQETQYF.

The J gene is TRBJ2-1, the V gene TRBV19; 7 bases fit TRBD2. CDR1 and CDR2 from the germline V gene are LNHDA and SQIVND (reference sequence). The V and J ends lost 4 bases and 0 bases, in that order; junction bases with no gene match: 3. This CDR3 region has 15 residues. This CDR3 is CASSSGGGSYNEQFF. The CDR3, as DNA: TGTGCCAGTAGTAGCGGCGGGGGCTCCTACAATGAGCAGTTCTTC. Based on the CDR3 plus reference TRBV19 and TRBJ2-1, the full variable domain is DGGITQSPKYLFRKEGQNVTLSCEQNLNHDAMYWYRQDPGQGLRLIYYSQIVNDFQKGDIAEGYSVSREKKESFPLTVTSAQKNPTAFYLCASSSGGGSYNEQFFGPGTRLTVL.

Here the CDR3 reads CASSYRDRAGETQYF. The CDR3 DNA reads TGTGCCAGCAGTTACCGGGACAGGGCGGGGGAGACCCAGTACTTC. This rearrangement joins TRBV6-5 to TRBJ2-5, with TRBD1 identical over 9 bases. The CDR3 has 15 amino acids. J lost 5 bases, V lost 2 bases, and 6 bases had no gene match. CDR1 and CDR2 (germline): MNHEY, SVGAGI.

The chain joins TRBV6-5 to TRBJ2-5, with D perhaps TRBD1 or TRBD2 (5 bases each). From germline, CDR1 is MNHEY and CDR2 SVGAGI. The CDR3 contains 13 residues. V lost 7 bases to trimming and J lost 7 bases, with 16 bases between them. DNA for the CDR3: TGTGCCAGCACAACTGGGGGAGAAGGGACCCAGTACTTC. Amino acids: CASTTGGEGTQYF.